A single sample gave rise to the 24 T cell receptor beta chains below, sequenced in a study of T-cell reconstitution after alpha-beta-depleted transplantation in children. Unique molecular identifiers featured in how the TCRbeta library was prepared. TCRdb itself ran the PCR reads through MiXCR, one entry per CDR3 protein. Of nearly 350,000 distinct CDR3 sequences detected, 16% appear once; the ten largest clones hold about 41%. Sample: PBMCs, mostly from graft donor cells, taken 360 days after TCRalphabeta/CD19-depleted stem cell transplant. The receptors stem from a male patient aged 2-15 years who had a stem cell transplant for acute lymphoblastic leukemia, so the T cells may come from the graft donor.

The chain employs TRBV28 and TRBJ2-6, with D perhaps TRBD1 (5 bases). CDR3 length: 15 amino acids. Germline loops: CDR1 MDHEN, CDR2 SYDVKM. V was trimmed by 4 bases and J by 2 bases, leaving 9 bases between them. CDR3 sequence: CASSSPGTGANVLTF. In DNA form, the CDR3 reads TGTGCCAGCAGTTCGCCAGGGACTGGGGCCAACGTCCTGACTTTC. Together with reference TRBV28 and TRBJ2-6, the CDR3 gives the full variable domain: DVKVTQSSRYLVKRTGEKVFLECVQDMDHENMFWYRQDPGLGLRLIYFSYDVKMKEKGDIPEGYSVSREKKERFSLILESASTNQTSMYLCASSSPGTGANVLTFGAGSRLTVL.

The J gene is TRBJ2-1, the V gene TRBV28, with D unclear. V was clipped by 7 bases and J by 3 bases, with 16 bases between them. In germline, CDR1 is MDHEN, CDR2 SYDVKM. This CDR3 is built from 15 residues. CDR3 region: CASTQLRSHYNEQFF. CDR3 in DNA: TGTGCCAGCACCCAGCTTCGGAGTCACTACAATGAGCAGTTCTTC.

CDR3 sequence reads: CASRYPGVTEAFF. The CDR3 coding sequence is TGTGCCAGCAGATACCCGGGGGTGACTGAAGCTTTCTTT. The chain is built from TRBV28 and TRBJ1-1; possibly TRBD1 for D (5 bases). Germline V gene sequence: CDR1 MDHEN, CDR2 SYDVKM. Deletions cut 6 bases from V and 5 bases from J, with 13 bases between. This CDR3 comprises 13 residues.

In this sample, this clonotype turned up many times. The genes are TRBV7-8 and TRBJ2-3; perhaps TRBD2 as D (5 bases). Trimming shortened V by 4 bases and J by 0 bases, and 8 bases separated the two germline ends. Per germline, CDR1 SGHVS and CDR2 FQNEAQ. The CDR3 spans 14 residues. CDR3 loop: CASSSGISTDTQYF. As DNA, the CDR3 is TGTGCCAGCAGCTCGGGGATAAGCACAGATACGCAGTATTTT.

V is TRBV20-1 and J is TRBJ2-1; TRBD1 is a possible D gene (5 bases). V lost 4 bases to trimming and J lost 8 bases, with 15 bases between them. The germline V gene encodes CDR1 DFQATT and CDR2 SNEGSKA (reference sequence). This CDR3 comprises 13 residues. The CDR3 protein is CSATDLEGDEQFF. The CDR3 region has the DNA TGCAGTGCTACTGACTTGGAAGGGGATGAGCAGTTCTTC.

V usage is TRBV18 and J usage is TRBJ1-1; D remains unclear. Germline CDR1 is KGHSH and CDR2 is LQKENI. Trimming stripped 3 bases from V and 1 base from J, with 6 bases between. This CDR3 region has 13 residues. The CDR3 loop is CASSPWGNTEAFF. DNA of the CDR3: TGTGCCAGCTCACCCTGGGGGAACACTGAAGCTTTCTTT.

The table lists this clonotype with many counts. V gene TRBV28 combines with J gene TRBJ2-1, with TRBD2 matching over 7 bases. V lost 1 base to trimming and J lost 0 bases; unmatched junction nucleotides: 6. The germline V gene has CDR1 MDHEN and CDR2 SYDVKM. This CDR3 has 17 amino acids. This CDR3 reads CASSLSTSHSSYNEQFF. In nucleotides, the CDR3 is TGTGCCAGCAGTTTATCGACTAGCCACAGCTCCTACAATGAGCAGTTCTTC.

This clonotype was seen more than once but under ten times. V usage is TRBV20-1 and J usage is TRBJ2-1; the match to TRBD2 covers 14 bases. Germline loops: CDR1 DFQATT, CDR2 SNEGSKA (reference sequence). This CDR3 is built from 19 residues. The V segment lost 4 bases and the J segment 4 bases; nucleotides outside the gene matches: 15. The CDR3 coding sequence is TGCAGTGCTAACTCACCCGGGACTAGCGGGAGCCTGGGATACAATGAGCAGTTCTTC. Protein: CSANSPGTSGSLGYNEQFF.

Many counts were recorded for this clonotype. The chain employs TRBV4-3 and TRBJ2-4; 10 positions match TRBD1. Germline CDR1 LGHNA, CDR2 YSLEER. The CDR3 is 20 amino acids. The V gene end was trimmed by 2 bases and the J gene end by 8 bases; junction bases not matched to a gene: 21. CDR3 nucleotides: TGCGCCAGCAGCCAACTTCCTTCCCTGACCGGGACAGGGGAGGGGGACATTCAGTACTTC. This translates into CASSQLPSLTGTGEGDIQYF.

Many counts were recorded for this clonotype. V gene TRBV28 combines with J gene TRBJ2-7; 9 bases are a match to TRBD2. Germline trimming cut 4 bases from V and 2 bases from J; bases unmatched to any gene: 9. The germline V gene encodes CDR1 MDHEN and CDR2 SYDVKM. The CDR3 is 16 amino acids. The CDR3 spells CASSWTSVTYTYEQYF. The CDR3 region has the DNA TGTGCCAGCAGTTGGACTAGCGTTACGTATACCTACGAGCAGTACTTC.

This clonotype was counted many times. This chain joins TRBV4-3 and TRBJ2-1; D may be TRBD2 (6 bases). V was shortened by 4 bases and J by 8 bases, with 12 bases between the two germline ends. Germline loops: CDR1 LGHNA, CDR2 YSLEER. The CDR3 consists of 13 residues. The CDR3 nucleotides are TGCGCCAGCAGCCTTCACCTAGCGTATGAGCAGTTCTTC. Translated: CASSLHLAYEQFF.

This clonotype showed up just a few times. V and J are TRBV12-3 or TRBV12-4 and TRBJ2-7; D assignment may be TRBD1 or TRBD2 (5 bases each). The CDR3 runs to 14 residues. The ends were cut back, 6 bases at V and 2 bases at J, with 14 bases in the middle. The CDR3 DNA sequence: TGTGCCAGCAGAATTGGGACCGAAGCCTACGAGCAGTACTTC. It yields the protein CASRIGTEAYEQYF.

This clonotype was counted ten times or more. J is TRBJ2-1 and V is TRBV4-1; D gene ambiguous. Germline assignment: CDR1 MGHRA and CDR2 YSYEKL. V was cut by 6 bases and J by 0 bases, with 18 bases left in between. CDR3 length equals 17 residues. The CDR3 region has the DNA TGCGCCAGCAGTGAATACCCGACCGCGAGCTCCTACAATGAGCAGTTCTTC. Protein: CASSEYPTASSYNEQFF.

In its sample, this clonotype was seen a few times. This sequence joins TRBV11-2 and TRBJ2-7; 7 bases line up with TRBD2. The CDR3 runs to 14 residues. CDR1 SGHAT and CDR2 FQNNGV come from the germline V gene. V lost 3 bases, J lost 6 bases, and 8 bases stayed unmatched. CDR3 nucleotides: TGTGCCAGCAGCTTCGGAGCGGGACGTCCCGAGCAGTACTTC. Its protein is CASSFGAGRPEQYF.

This clonotype was seen at least ten times. The chain carries TRBV7-9 and TRBJ2-2; D remains unclear. Germline CDR1 SEHNR, CDR2 FQNEAQ (reference sequence). V gave up 5 bases and J gave up 4 bases, with 14 bases separating them. The CDR3 length is 15 residues. The CDR3, as DNA: TGTGCCAGCAGCCTCAGCCCAACGGTCACCGGGGAGCTGTTTTTT. Its translation is CASSLSPTVTGELFF.

Only a few counts were recorded for this clonotype. V and J are TRBV10-3 and TRBJ2-3; the D is unclear. Per the germline V gene, CDR1 is ENHRY and CDR2 is SYGVKD. V was shortened by 8 bases and J by 4 bases, with 7 bases between the two germline ends. This CDR3 spans 11 amino acids. The CDR3 loop is CAIRSADTQYF. In nucleotides, the CDR3 is TGTGCCATCCGTTCGGCAGATACGCAGTATTTT.

This clonotype was counted a few times. The CDR3 loop reads CSIGQPAYQETQYF. As DNA, the CDR3 is TGCAGCATCGGACAACCCGCGTACCAAGAGACCCAGTACTTC. The chain employs TRBV29-1 and TRBJ2-5, with D perhaps matching TRBD1 (5 bases). This CDR3 has 14 amino acids. V lost 8 bases and J lost 0, with 16 bases in between. Germline CDR1 is SQVTM and CDR2 is ANQGSEA.

This clonotype has ten or more counts. V and J are TRBV28 and TRBJ2-5, with D perhaps TRBD1 (5 bases). Trimming took 6 bases from V and 5 from J, leaving 13 bases between them. This CDR3 comprises 13 residues. Germline CDR1 and CDR2: MDHEN and SYDVKM. CDR3 in amino acids: CASREQGRETQYF. In DNA, the CDR3 is TGTGCCAGCAGAGAGCAGGGTCGGGAGACCCAGTACTTC. The variable domain in full, with the rest retrieved from reference TRBV28 and TRBJ2-5, is DVKVTQSSRYLVKRTGEKVFLECVQDMDHENMFWYRQDPGLGLRLIYFSYDVKMKEKGDIPEGYSVSREKKERFSLILESASTNQTSMYLCASREQGRETQYFGPGTRLLVL.

This clonotype was observed a few times. The CDR3 loop is CASRSGLAETQYF. The CDR3 nucleotides read TGTGCCAGCAGGAGCGGACTAGCAGAGACCCAGTACTTC. The chain joins TRBV12-3 or TRBV12-4 to TRBJ2-5; 8 nucleotides match TRBD2. V was pared by 6 bases and J by 4 bases, with 4 bases of the junction left unmatched. There are 13 residues in the CDR3.

The sample holds a few counts of this clonotype. V gene TRBV28 combines with J gene TRBJ2-5; TRBD2 matches at 7 bases. Per the germline V gene, CDR1 is MDHEN and CDR2 is SYDVKM. This CDR3 is built from 17 residues. V shed 7 bases, J shed 1 base, and the junction held 15 bases outside the gene matches. CDR3 protein: CASTQLPRLAAQETQYF. DNA for the CDR3: TGTGCCAGCACCCAACTCCCACGGCTAGCGGCCCAAGAGACCCAGTACTTC.

The chain joins TRBV5-1 to TRBJ2-7; no clear D. The CDR3 has 14 residues. V was pared by 4 bases and J by 4 bases, with 15 bases between. CDR1 is SGHRS and CDR2 is YFSETQ in the germline V gene. The CDR3 DNA follows: TGCGCCAGCAGCCCCCCTGACATTGGTTACGAGCAGTACTTC. Protein product: CASSPPDIGYEQYF.

The chain combines TRBV4-2 with TRBJ2-1, with D possibly TRBD2 on 5 matching bases. This CDR3 contains 14 residues. Trimming removed 6 bases from V and 2 bases from J, with 11 bases in between. The V gene's germline CDR1 is LGHNA and CDR2 YNFKEQ. The CDR3 protein is CASSPGFPYNEQFF. The CDR3 DNA reads TGTGCCAGCAGTCCGGGGTTCCCCTACAATGAGCAGTTCTTC.

This clonotype was detected only a few times. This sequence joins TRBV7-6 and TRBJ2-3; 8 nucleotides line up with TRBD2. The germline gives CDR1 SGHVS, CDR2 FNYEAQ. J lost 6 bases, V lost 3 bases, and 14 bases had no gene match. This CDR3 region has 17 residues. The CDR3 DNA reads as TGTGCCAGCAGCTTCCCCCGGGGGGGCGGGGAATCGGATACGCAGTATTTT. It specifies CASSFPRGGGESDTQYF. The entire variable domain, with the rest obtained from reference TRBV7-6 and TRBJ2-3, is as follows: GAGVSQSPRYKVTKRGQDVALRCDPISGHVSLYWYRQALGQGPEFLTYFNYEAQQDKSGLPNDRFSAERPEGSISTLTIQRTEQRDSAMYRCASSFPRGGGESDTQYFGPGTRLTVL.

This clonotype was seen many times. The chain is built from TRBV5-1 and TRBJ2-7; D is undetermined. Germline lookup yields CDR1 SGHRS and CDR2 YFSETQ. This CDR3 contains 13 residues. V lost 1 base and J lost 2, with 7 bases in between. The CDR3 spells CASSLHTTYEQYF. CDR3 nucleotide sequence: TGCGCCAGCAGCTTGCACACTACCTACGAGCAGTACTTC.